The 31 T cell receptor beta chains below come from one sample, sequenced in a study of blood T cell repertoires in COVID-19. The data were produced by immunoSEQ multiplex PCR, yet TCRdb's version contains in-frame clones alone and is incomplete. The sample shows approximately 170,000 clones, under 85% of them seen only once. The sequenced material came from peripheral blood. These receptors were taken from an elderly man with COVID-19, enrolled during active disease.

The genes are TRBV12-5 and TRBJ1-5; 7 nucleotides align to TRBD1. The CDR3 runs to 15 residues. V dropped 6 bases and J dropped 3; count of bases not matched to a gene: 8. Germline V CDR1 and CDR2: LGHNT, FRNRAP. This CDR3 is CASGLATGYNQPQHF. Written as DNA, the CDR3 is TGTGCTAGTGGGCTAGCGACAGGGTACAATCAGCCCCAGCATTTT. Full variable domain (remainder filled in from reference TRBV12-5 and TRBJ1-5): DARVTQTPRHKVTEMGQEVTMRCQPILGHNTVFWYRQTMMQGLELLAYFRNRAPLDDSGMPKDRFSAEMPDATLATLKIQPSEPRDSAVYFCASGLATGYNQPQHFGDGTRLSIL.

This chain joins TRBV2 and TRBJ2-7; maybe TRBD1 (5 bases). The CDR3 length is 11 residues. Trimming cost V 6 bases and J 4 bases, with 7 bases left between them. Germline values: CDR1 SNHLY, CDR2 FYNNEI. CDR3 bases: TGTGCCAGCAGCGACAGATACGAGCAGTACTTC. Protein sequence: CASSDRYEQYF.

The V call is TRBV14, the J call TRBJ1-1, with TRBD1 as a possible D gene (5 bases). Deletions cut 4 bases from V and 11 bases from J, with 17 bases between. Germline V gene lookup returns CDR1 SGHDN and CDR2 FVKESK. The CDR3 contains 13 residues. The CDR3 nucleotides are TGTGCCAGCAGCCTGGGACTACCCGAGGGGGCTTTCTTT. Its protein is CASSLGLPEGAFF. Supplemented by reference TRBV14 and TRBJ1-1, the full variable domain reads EAGVTQFPSHSVIEKGQTVTLRCDPISGHDNLYWYRRVMGKEIKFLLHFVKESKQDESGMPNNRFLAERTGGTYSTLKVQPAELEDSGVYFCASSLGLPEGAFFGQGTRLTVV.

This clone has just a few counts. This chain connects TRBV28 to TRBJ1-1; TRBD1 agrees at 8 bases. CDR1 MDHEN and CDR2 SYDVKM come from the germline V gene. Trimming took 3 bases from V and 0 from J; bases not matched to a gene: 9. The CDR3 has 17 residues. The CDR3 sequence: CASSFVQGGGLNTEAFF. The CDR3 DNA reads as TGTGCCAGCAGTTTCGTACAGGGGGGAGGGCTGAACACTGAAGCTTTCTTT.

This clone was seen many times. CDR3 loop: CASSLSPLATDTQYF. The CDR3 region has the DNA TGTGCCAGCAGCCTTAGTCCCCTAGCAACAGATACGCAGTATTTT. The V gene is TRBV9, the J gene TRBJ2-3; a weak D match, TRBD2 (5 bases). Trimming shortened V by 4 bases and J by 3 bases, and 15 bases separated the two germline ends. The CDR3 has 15 amino acids. The V gene's germline CDR1 is SGDLS and CDR2 YYNGEE.

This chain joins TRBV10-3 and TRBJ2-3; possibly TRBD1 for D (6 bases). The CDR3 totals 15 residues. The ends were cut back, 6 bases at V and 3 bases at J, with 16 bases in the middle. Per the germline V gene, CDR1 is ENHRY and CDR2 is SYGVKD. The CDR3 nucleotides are TGTGCCATCAGCGTTGGGGGCGCTAGGACAGATACGCAGTATTTT. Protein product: CAISVGGARTDTQYF.

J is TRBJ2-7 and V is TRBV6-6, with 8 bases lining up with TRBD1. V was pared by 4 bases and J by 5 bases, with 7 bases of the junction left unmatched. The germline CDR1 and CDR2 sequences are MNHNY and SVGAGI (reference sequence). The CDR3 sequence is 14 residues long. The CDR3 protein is CASSFPGQGNEQYF. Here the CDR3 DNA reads TGTGCCAGCAGTTTCCCTGGACAGGGAAACGAGCAGTACTTC.

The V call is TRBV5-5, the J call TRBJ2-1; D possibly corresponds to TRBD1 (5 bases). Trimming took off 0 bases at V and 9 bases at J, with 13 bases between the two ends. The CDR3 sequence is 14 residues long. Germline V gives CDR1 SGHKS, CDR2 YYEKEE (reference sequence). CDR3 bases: TGTGCCAGCAGCTTGGGGCAGGCTCAGGGTGAGCAGTTCTTC. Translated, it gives CASSLGQAQGEQFF.

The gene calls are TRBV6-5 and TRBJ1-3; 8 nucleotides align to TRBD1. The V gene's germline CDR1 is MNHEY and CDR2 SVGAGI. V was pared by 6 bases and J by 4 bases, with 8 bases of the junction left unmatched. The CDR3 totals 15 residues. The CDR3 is CASRGGQGVGNTIYF. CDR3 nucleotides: TGTGCCAGCAGGGGCGGACAGGGTGTGGGAAACACCATATATTTT.

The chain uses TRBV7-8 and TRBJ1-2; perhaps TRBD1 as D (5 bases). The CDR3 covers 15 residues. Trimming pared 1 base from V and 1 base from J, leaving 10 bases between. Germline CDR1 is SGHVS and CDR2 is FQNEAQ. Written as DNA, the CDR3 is TGTGCCAGCAGCTTAGGGCGACAGATTAACTATGGCTACACCTTC. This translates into CASSLGRQINYGYTF.

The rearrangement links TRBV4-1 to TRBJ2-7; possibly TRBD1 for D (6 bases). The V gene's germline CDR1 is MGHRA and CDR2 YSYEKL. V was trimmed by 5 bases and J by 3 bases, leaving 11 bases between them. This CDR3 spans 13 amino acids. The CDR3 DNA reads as TGCGCCAGCAGCGGGACAATATTCTACGAGCAGTACTTC. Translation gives CASSGTIFYEQYF.

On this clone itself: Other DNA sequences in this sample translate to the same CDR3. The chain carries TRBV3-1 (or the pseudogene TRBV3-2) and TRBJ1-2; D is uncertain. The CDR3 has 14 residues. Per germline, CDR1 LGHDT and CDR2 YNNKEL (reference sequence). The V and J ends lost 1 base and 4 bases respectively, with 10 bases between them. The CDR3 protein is CASSQVRGSYGYTF. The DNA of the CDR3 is TGTGCCAGCAGCCAAGTGCGAGGGAGCTATGGCTACACCTTC.

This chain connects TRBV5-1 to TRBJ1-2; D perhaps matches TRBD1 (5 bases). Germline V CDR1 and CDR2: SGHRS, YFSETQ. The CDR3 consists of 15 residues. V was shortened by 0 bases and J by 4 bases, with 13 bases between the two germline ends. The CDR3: CASSLVGGTSYGYTF. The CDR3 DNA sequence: TGCGCCAGCAGCTTGGTGGGGGGAACGAGCTATGGCTACACCTTC. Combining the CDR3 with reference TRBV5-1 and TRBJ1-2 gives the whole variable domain KAGVTQTPRYLIKTRGQQVTLSCSPISGHRSVSWYQQTPGQGLQFLFEYFSETQRNKGNFPGRFSGRQFSNSRSEMNVSTLELGDSALYLCASSLVGGTSYGYTFGSGTRLTVV.

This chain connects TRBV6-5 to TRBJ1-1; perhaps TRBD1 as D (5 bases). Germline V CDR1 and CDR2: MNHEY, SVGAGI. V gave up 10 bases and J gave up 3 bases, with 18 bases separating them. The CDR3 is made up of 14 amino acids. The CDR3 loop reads CATSAGVRDTEAFF. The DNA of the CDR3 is TGTGCCACCTCAGCGGGGGTGAGGGACACTGAAGCTTTCTTT.

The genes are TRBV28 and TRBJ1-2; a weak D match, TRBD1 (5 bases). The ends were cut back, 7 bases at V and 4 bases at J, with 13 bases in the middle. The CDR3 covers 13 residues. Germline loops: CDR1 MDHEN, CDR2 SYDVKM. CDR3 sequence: CASTGERVYGYTF. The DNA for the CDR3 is TGTGCCAGCACGGGGGAGAGGGTCTATGGCTACACCTTC.

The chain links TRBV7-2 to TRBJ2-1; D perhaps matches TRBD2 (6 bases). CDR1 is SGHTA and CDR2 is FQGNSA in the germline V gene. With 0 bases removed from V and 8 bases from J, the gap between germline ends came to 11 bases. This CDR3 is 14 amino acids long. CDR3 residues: CASSLALGGHEQFF. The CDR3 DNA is TGTGCCAGCAGCTTAGCCCTCGGGGGACATGAGCAGTTCTTC.

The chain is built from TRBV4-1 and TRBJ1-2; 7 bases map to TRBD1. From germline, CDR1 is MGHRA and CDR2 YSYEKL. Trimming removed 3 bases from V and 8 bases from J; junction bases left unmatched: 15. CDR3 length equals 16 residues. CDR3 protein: CASSHPGIQKGGGYTF. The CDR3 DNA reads TGCGCCAGCAGCCACCCCGGGATTCAAAAAGGGGGCGGCTACACCTTC.

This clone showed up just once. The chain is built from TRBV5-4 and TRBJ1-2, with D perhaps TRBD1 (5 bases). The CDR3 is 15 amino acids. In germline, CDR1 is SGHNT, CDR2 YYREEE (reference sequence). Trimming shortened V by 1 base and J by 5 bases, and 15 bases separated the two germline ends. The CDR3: CASSLRQGRGYGYTF. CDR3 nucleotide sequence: TGTGCCAGCAGCTTGAGGCAGGGAAGGGGATATGGCTACACCTTC. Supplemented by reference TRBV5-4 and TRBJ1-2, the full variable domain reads ETGVTQSPTHLIKTRGQQVTLRCSSQSGHNTVSWYQQALGQGPQFIFQYYREEENGRGNFPPRFSGLQFPNYSSELNVNALELDDSALYLCASSLRQGRGYGYTFGSGTRLTVV.

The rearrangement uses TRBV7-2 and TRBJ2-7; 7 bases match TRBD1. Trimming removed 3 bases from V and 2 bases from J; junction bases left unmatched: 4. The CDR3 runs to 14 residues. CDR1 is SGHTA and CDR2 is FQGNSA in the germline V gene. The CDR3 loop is CASSLGQLTYEQYF. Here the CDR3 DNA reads TGTGCCAGCAGCTTGGGACAGCTCACCTACGAGCAGTACTTC.

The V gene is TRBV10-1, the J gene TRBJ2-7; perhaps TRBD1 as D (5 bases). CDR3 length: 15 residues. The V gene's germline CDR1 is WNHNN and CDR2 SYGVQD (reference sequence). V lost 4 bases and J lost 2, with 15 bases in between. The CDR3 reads CASSVMRSGTYEQYF. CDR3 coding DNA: TGCGCCAGCAGTGTTATGCGGTCAGGGACCTACGAGCAGTACTTC.

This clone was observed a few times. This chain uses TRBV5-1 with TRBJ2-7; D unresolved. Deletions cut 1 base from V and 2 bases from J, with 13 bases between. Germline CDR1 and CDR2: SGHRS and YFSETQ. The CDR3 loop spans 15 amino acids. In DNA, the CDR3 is TGCGCCAGCAGCTTGCTTCCCTCAGTAACCTACGAGCAGTACTTC. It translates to CASSLLPSVTYEQYF. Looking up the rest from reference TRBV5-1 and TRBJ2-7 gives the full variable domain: KAGVTQTPRYLIKTRGQQVTLSCSPISGHRSVSWYQQTPGQGLQFLFEYFSETQRNKGNFPGRFSGRQFSNSRSEMNVSTLELGDSALYLCASSLLPSVTYEQYFGPGTRLTVT.

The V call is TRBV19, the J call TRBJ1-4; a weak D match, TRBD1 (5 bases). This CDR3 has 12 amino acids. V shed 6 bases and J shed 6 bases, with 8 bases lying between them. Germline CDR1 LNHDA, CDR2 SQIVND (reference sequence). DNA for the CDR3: TGTGCCAGTAGACAGGTAGATGAAAAACTGTTTTTT. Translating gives CASRQVDEKLFF.

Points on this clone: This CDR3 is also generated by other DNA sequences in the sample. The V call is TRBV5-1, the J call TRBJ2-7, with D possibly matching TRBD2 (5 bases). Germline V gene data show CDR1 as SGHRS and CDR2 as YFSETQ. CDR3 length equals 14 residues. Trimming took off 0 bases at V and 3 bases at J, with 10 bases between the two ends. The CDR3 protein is CASSLGSGSYEQYF. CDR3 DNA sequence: TGCGCCAGCAGCTTGGGGTCGGGGAGCTACGAGCAGTACTTC.

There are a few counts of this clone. CDR3 residues: CASSLGISGGAIDTQYF. CDR3 sequence (DNA): TGTGCCAGCAGCTTAGGCATTAGCGGGGGGGCCATAGATACGCAGTATTTT. The rearrangement joins TRBV7-2 to TRBJ2-3; 11 bases match TRBD2. With V trimmed by 1 base and J by 5 bases, 8 bases remained unmatched. Germline V gene lookup returns CDR1 SGHTA and CDR2 FQGNSA. This CDR3 comprises 17 residues.

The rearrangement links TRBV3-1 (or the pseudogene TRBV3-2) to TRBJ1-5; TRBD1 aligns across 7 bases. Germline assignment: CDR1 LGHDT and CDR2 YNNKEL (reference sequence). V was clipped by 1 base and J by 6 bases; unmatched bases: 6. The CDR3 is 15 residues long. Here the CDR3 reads CASSQGTGALQPQHF. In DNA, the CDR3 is TGTGCCAGCAGCCAAGGTACAGGGGCCCTTCAGCCCCAGCATTTT.

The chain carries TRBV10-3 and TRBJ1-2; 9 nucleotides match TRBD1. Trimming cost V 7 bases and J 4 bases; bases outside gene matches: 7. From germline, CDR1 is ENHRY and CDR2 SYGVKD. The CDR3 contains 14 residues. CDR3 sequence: CAITPGTGSYGYTF. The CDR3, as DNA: TGTGCCATCACCCCCGGGACAGGGAGCTATGGCTACACCTTC.

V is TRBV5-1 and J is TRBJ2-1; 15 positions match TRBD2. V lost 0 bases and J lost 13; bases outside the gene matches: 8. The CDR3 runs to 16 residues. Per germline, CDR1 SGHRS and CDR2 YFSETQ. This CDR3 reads CASSLAGTSGGYEQFF. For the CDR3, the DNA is TGCGCCAGCAGCTTGGCCGGGACTAGCGGGGGGTACGAACAGTTCTTC.

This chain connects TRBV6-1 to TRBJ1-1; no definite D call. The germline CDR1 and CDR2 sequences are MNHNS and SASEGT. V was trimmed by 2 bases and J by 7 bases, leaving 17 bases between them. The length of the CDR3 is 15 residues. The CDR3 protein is CASSEFGRGLDEAFF. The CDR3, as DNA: TGTGCCAGCAGTGAATTCGGCCGAGGGCTTGATGAAGCTTTCTTT.

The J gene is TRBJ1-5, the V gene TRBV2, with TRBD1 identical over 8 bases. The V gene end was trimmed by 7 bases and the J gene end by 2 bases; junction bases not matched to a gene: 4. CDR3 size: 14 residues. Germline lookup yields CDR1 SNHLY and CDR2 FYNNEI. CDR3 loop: CASNQQGGNQPQHF. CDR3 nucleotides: TGTGCCAGCAACCAACAGGGGGGCAATCAGCCCCAGCATTTT.

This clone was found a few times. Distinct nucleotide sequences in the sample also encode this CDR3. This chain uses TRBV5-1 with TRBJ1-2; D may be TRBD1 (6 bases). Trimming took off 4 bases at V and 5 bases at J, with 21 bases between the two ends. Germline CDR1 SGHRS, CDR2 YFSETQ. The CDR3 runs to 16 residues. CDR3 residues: CASSPNSDRIGYGYTF. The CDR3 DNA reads TGCGCCAGCAGCCCGAACTCCGACAGGATTGGATATGGCTACACCTTC.

CDR3: CASSLVGGAANSPLHF. In nucleotides, the CDR3 is TGTGCCAGCAGCCTCGTAGGGGGTGCAGCTAATTCACCCCTCCACTTT. The gene calls are TRBV11-2 and TRBJ1-6, with D possibly matching TRBD1 (6 bases). This CDR3 has 16 residues. CDR1 is SGHAT, CDR2 FQNNGV, per germline. The V and J ends lost 5 bases and 6 bases respectively, with 17 bases between them.